This T cell receptor (beta chain) comes out of a study of a mutant IDH1 vaccine in newly diagnosed glioma. The CDR3 length is 14 residues. Trimming stripped 2 bases from V and 0 bases from J, with 7 bases between. Germline lookup yields CDR1 MNHEY and CDR2 SVGAGI. Described time point: week 23, last vaccination. Vaccinated patients received 300 ug of mutant IDH1 20-mer peptide per dose, with topical imiquimod. Sequenced by immunoSEQ multiplex PCR; TCRdb stores in-frame clones only, minus some. The sample has about 55,000 clones, approximately 80% seen once. Notes on this clone: The antigen is not known.

The specimen was PBMCs, collected from a glioma patient whose treatment included an IDH1 peptide vaccine. The chain recombines TRBV6-5 with TRBJ1-1; no clear D. The sequence came from a man aged 40-49 years with glioma. CDR3 DNA sequence: TGTGCCAGCAGTTACGGGATAATGAACACTGAAGCTTTCTTT. This codes for CASSYGIMNTEAFF.